Listed below are T cell receptor beta chains from one sample, sequenced in a study of blood T cell repertoires in COVID-19. The repertoire was sequenced with immunoSEQ multiplex PCR; TCRdb's copy has only in-frame clones and lacks some. Among 250,000 to 300,000 clones listed, 80% to 90% were seen once. Sequenced: PBMCs or T cells enriched from blood (not recorded which). These receptors were collected from a man aged 25-45 years with acute COVID-19. CDR3s include the opening cysteine and the closing phenylalanine or tryptophan. A D gene is named only where the DNA matches it firmly. Clone size is shown for a subset of rows, as once, few, many or a class of expanded clone.

length	V	D	size	J	DNA	CDR3
14	TRBV20-1	TRBD1	NA	TRBJ1-2	TGCAGTGCTAGTCTGGACTCAGGGGGTAGTGGCTACACCTTC	CSASLDSGGSGYTF
14	TRBV7-2	TRBD1	few	TRBJ2-5	TGTGCCAGCAGCTTAGGGACAGGGGGAGAGACCCAGTACTTC	CASSLGTGGETQYF
15	TRBV5-1	NA	NA	TRBJ2-3	TGCGCCAGCAGACCTACAGACAGGGAGGCAGATACGCAGTATTTT	CASRPTDREADTQYF
13	TRBV5-1	NA	few	TRBJ1-2	TGCGCCAGCACCATGTCGGCAGGGTTCGGCTACACCTTC	CASTMSAGFGYTF
16	TRBV7-2	TRBD1	NA	TRBJ2-3	TGTGCCAGCAGCCCACAGGGGGGTCTTTGGACAGATACGCAGTATTTT	CASSPQGGLWTDTQYF
14	TRBV18	NA	NA	TRBJ1-1	TGTGCCAGCTCACCACTTATGGGAGTGAATGAAGCTTTCTTT	CASSPLMGVNEAFF
15	TRBV6-2/TRBV6-3	NA	NA	TRBJ2-6	TGTGCCAGCAGTCCCGACAGGTCTGGGGCCAACGTCCTGACTTTC	CASSPDRSGANVLTF
19	TRBV4-3	TRBD2	NA	TRBJ2-1	TGCGCCAGCAGCCAAGATACGGGACTAGCGGGAGGGCCTCCGAATGAGCAGTTCTTC	CASSQDTGLAGGPPNEQFF
16	TRBV6-5	NA	NA	TRBJ1-3	TGTGCCAGCAGTTCCCAAGTACGGAGCTCTGGAAACACCATATATTTT	CASSSQVRSSGNTIYF
14	TRBV5-1	TRBD2	NA	TRBJ2-1	TGCGCCAGCAGCCCCGTAGCGGGAGCTAATGAGCAGTTCTTC	CASSPVAGANEQFF
15	TRBV11-3	NA	NA	TRBJ2-1	TGTGCCAGCAGCCCGCAGGCGCTAGCGAACAATGAGCAGTTCTTC	CASSPQALANNEQFF
15	TRBV6-5	TRBD1	NA	TRBJ1-2	TGTGCCAGCAGTTACTCGCGGACAGGGGGCTATGGCTACACCTTC	CASSYSRTGGYGYTF
16	TRBV13	TRBD1	NA	TRBJ1-3	TGTGCCAGCAGCTTACCAGGGGGCTCCTCTGGAAACACCATATATTTT	CASSLPGGSSGNTIYF
14	TRBV27	NA	NA	TRBJ2-3	TGTGCCAGCAGTCTCTGGGGCCGGGCAGATACGCAGTATTTT	CASSLWGRADTQYF
13	TRBV10-2	NA	NA	TRBJ1-6	TGCGCCAGCAGTGAGGGAGGGAATTCACCCCTCCACTTT	CASSEGGNSPLHF
13	TRBV6-6	TRBD1	few	TRBJ1-5	TGTGCCAGCACCTGGACAGGGGCCCTGCCCCAGCATTTT	CASTWTGALPQHF
12	TRBV12-3/TRBV12-4	NA	once	TRBJ1-5	TGTGCCAGCAGTTTAGCGCGCCAGCCCCAGCATTTT	CASSLARQPQHF
14	TRBV5-1	TRBD1	NA	TRBJ2-5	TGCGCCAGCAGCCCAGGACAGGGTCAAGAGACCCAGTACTTC	CASSPGQGQETQYF
18	TRBV24-1	TRBD2	NA	TRBJ2-5	TGTGCCACCAGTGATTTGAAATGGGGGACTAGCGCAAGAGAGACCCAGTACTTC	CATSDLKWGTSARETQYF
15	TRBV7-8	NA	NA	TRBJ1-5	TGTGCCAGCAGCTTGCGTTTCGGTAGCAATCAGCCCCAGCATTTT	CASSLRFGSNQPQHF
14	TRBV7-8	TRBD1	NA	TRBJ1-2	TGTGCCAGCAGCTCCCGGCAGGGGGCGACCGGCTACACCTTC	CASSSRQGATGYTF
16	TRBV3-1/TRBV3-2	NA	NA	TRBJ2-1	TGTGCCAGCAGCCAGGACTATGGCGGCTCCTACAATGAGCAGTTCTTC	CASSQDYGGSYNEQFF
12	TRBV19	NA	once	TRBJ2-1	TGTGCCAGTAGTCCCAGCGGCAATGAGCAGTTCTTC	CASSPSGNEQFF
15	TRBV11-3	TRBD2	NA	TRBJ2-3	TGTGCCAGCAGCCTGACTAGCGGGAGGGCAGATACGCAGTATTTT	CASSLTSGRADTQYF
15	TRBV3-1/TRBV3-2	NA	NA	TRBJ1-1	TGTGCCAGCAGCCAAGAAGTGACAAGGAACACTGAAGCTTTCTTT	CASSQEVTRNTEAFF
13	TRBV5-1	NA	NA	TRBJ1-1	TGCGCCAGCAGCGTAGAAATGAACACTGAAGCTTTCTTT	CASSVEMNTEAFF
15	TRBV18	TRBD2	NA	TRBJ2-1	TGTGCCAGCTCACCCCCGGGTAGCGGGAGAAATGAGCAGTTCTTC	CASSPPGSGRNEQFF
15	TRBV7-8	TRBD2	NA	TRBJ2-1	TGTGCCAGCAGCCAGACTAGCGGCCACTACAATGAGCAGTTCTTC	CASSQTSGHYNEQFF
14	TRBV6-6	TRBD1	NA	TRBJ1-5	TGTGCCAGCAGTTCCACAGGGGGCGCGCAGCCCCAGCATTTT	CASSSTGGAQPQHF
14	TRBV15	NA	NA	TRBJ1-4	TGTGCCACCAGCAGAGAAACAACCCAGGAAAAACTGTTTTTT	CATSRETTQEKLFF
14	TRBV7-2	TRBD1	NA	TRBJ1-1	TGTGCCAGCAGCCAAACAGGGGGGAACACTGAAGCTTTCTTT	CASSQTGGNTEAFF
18	TRBV5-1	NA	NA	TRBJ1-2	TGCGCCAGCAGCTTGGGAGGAGGGCCTGCTACACGCCTTGATGGCTACACCTTC	CASSLGGGPATRLDGYTF
15	TRBV28	NA	NA	TRBJ1-5	TGTGCCAGCAGTCCCCAGGAGAGGGGCAATCAGCCCCAGCATTTT	CASSPQERGNQPQHF
15	TRBV11-2	TRBD1	NA	TRBJ2-1	TGTGCCAGCAGCCGGGGACAGGGGAGAGGCAATGAGCAGTTCTTC	CASSRGQGRGNEQFF
13	TRBV7-2	NA	NA	TRBJ1-2	TGTGCCAGCAGCTCTAGGGGGGGTGATGGCTACACCTTC	CASSSRGGDGYTF
17	TRBV5-1	TRBD2	NA	TRBJ2-2	TGCGCCAGCAGCTTGGGACTAGCGGGGGGGAACACCGGGGAGCTGTTTTTT	CASSLGLAGGNTGELFF
17	TRBV28	TRBD1	NA	TRBJ1-5	TGTGCCAGCAGTTTTCACAGGGGGCTAGGGAGCAATCAGCCCCAGCATTTT	CASSFHRGLGSNQPQHF
15	TRBV5-1	TRBD2	few	TRBJ2-1	TGTGCCAGCAGCTTCGGGACTAGCGGTCAAAATGAGCAGTTCTTC	CASSFGTSGQNEQFF
14	TRBV18	TRBD1	NA	TRBJ1-4	TGTGCCAGCTCATCGGACAGGGGACCCGAAAAACTGTTTTTT	CASSSDRGPEKLFF
14	TRBV30	NA	NA	TRBJ1-6	TGTGCCTGGAGTTCAGGGGCCCCCAATTCACCCCTCCACTTT	CAWSSGAPNSPLHF
15	TRBV5-8	TRBD1	few	TRBJ1-1	TGTGCCAGCAGTTCACCGGGACAGAGGACCCCTGAAGCTTTCTTT	CASSSPGQRTPEAFF
12	TRBV10-2	NA	few	TRBJ1-1	TGCGCCAGCAGTGAAGGGGGACGCGAAGCTTTCTTT	CASSEGGREAFF